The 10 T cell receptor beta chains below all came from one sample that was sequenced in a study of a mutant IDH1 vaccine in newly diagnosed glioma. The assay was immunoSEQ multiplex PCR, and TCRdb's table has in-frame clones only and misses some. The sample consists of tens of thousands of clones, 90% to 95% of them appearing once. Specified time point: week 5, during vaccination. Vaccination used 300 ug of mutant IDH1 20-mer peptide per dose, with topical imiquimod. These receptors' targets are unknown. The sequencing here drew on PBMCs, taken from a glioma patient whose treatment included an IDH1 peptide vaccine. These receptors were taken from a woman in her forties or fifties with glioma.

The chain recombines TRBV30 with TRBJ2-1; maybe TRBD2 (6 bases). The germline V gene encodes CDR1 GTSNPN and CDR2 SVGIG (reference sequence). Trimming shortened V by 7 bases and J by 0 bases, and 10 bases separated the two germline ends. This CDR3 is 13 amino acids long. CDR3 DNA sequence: TGTGCCTACCGACTAGACTCCTACAATGAGCAGTTCTTC. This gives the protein CAYRLDSYNEQFF.

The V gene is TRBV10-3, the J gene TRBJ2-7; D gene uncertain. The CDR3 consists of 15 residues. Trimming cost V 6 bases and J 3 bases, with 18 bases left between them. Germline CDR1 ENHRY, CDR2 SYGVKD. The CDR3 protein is CAISGKGSVLYEQYF. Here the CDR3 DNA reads TGTGCCATCAGCGGAAAAGGGTCAGTACTCTACGAGCAGTACTTC.

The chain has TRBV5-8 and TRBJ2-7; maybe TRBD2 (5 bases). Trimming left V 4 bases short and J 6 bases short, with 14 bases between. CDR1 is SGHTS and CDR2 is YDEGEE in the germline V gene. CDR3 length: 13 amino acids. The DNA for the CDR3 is TGTGCCAGCAGCGTCGGGGTGGTCCGCGAGCAGTACTTC. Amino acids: CASSVGVVREQYF. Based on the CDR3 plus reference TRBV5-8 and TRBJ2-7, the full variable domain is EAGVTQSPTHLIKTRGQQATLRCSPISGHTSVYWYQQALGLGLQFLLWYDEGEERNRGNFPPRFSGRQFPNYSSELNVNALELEDSALYLCASSVGVVREQYFGPGTRLTVT.

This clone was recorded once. CDR3 residues: CASSLFGQGSAGANVLTF. The CDR3 bases are TGTGCCAGCAGCTTGTTTGGACAGGGGTCTGCTGGGGCCAACGTCCTGACTTTC. This chain links TRBV5-4 with TRBJ2-6; 9 nucleotides line up with TRBD1. Germline V lookup: CDR1 SGHNT, CDR2 YYREEE (reference sequence). The V and J ends lost 1 base and 2 bases, in that order; junction bases with no gene match: 7. The CDR3 contains 18 residues.

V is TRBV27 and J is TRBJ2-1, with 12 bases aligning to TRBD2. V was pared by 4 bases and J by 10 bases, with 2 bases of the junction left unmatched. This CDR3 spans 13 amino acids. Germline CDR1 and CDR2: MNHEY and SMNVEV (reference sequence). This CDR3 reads CASSSGLAGEQFF. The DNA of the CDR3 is TGTGCCAGCAGTTCAGGACTAGCGGGAGAGCAGTTCTTC.

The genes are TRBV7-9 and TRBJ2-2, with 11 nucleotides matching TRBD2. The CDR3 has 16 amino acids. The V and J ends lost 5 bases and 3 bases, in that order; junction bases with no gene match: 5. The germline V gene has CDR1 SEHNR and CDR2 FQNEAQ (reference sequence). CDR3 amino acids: CASSPSGRKYTGELFF. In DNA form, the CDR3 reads TGTGCCAGCAGCCCTAGCGGGAGGAAGTACACCGGGGAGCTGTTTTTT. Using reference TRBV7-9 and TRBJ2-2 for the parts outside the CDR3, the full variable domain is DTGVSQNPRHKITKRGQNVTFRCDPISEHNRLYWYRQTLGQGPEFLTYFQNEAQLEKSRLLSDRFSAERPKGSFSTLEIQRTEQGDSAMYLCASSPSGRKYTGELFFGEGSRLTVL.

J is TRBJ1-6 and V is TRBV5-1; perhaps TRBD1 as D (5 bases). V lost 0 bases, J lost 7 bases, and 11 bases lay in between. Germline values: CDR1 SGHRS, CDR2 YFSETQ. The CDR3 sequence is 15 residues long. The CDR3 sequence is CASSLVGVQNSPLHF. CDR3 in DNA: TGCGCCAGCAGCTTGGTGGGGGTTCAGAATTCACCCCTCCACTTT.

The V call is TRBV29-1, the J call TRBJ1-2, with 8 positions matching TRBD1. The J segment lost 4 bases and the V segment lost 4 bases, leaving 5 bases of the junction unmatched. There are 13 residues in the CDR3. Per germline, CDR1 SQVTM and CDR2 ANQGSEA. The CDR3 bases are TGCAGCGTTGGTACAGGGGGAGCCTATGGCTACACCTTC. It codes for CSVGTGGAYGYTF. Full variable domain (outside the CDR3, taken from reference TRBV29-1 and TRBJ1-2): SAVISQKPSRDICQRGTSLTIQCQVDSQVTMMFWYRQQPGQSLTLIATANQGSEATYESGFVIDKFPISRPNLTFSTLTVSNMSPEDSSIYLCSVGTGGAYGYTFGSGTRLTVV.

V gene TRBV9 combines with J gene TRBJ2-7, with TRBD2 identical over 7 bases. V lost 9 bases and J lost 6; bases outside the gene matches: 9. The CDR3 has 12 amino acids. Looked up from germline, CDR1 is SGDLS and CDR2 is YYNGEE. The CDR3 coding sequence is TGTGCCACCTTGCGGGAGAAAGGCGAGCAGTACTTC. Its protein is CATLREKGEQYF. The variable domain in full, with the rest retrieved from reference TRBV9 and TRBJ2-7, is DSGVTQTPKHLITATGQRVTLRCSPRSGDLSVYWYQQSLDQGLQFLIQYYNGEERAKGNILERFSAQQFPDLHSELNLSSLELGDSALYFCATLREKGEQYFGPGTRLTVT.

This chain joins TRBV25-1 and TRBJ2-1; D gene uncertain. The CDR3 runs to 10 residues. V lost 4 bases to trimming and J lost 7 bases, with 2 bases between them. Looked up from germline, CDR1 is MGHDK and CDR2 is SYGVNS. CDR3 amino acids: CASSANEQFF. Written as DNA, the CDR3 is TGTGCCAGCAGTGCTAATGAGCAGTTCTTC.